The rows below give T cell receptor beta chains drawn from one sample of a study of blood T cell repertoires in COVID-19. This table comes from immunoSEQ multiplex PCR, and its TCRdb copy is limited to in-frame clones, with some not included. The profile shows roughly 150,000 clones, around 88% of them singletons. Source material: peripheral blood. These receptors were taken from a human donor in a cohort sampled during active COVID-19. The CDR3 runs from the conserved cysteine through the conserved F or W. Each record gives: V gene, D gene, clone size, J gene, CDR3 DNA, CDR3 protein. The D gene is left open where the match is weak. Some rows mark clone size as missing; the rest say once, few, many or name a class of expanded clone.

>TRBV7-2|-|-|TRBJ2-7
TGTGCCAGCAGCCCGGCGACCGGGACACCCTCCTACGAGCAGTACTTC
CASSPATGTPSYEQYF
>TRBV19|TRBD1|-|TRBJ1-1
TGTGCCAGTAGTATAGCCACCTTCGCCCCGACAGGGGGGTGGACTGAAGCTTTCTTT
CASSIATFAPTGGWTEAFF
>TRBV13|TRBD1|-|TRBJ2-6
TGTGCCAGCAGCCCGACAGGGACTGGGGCCAACGTCCTGACTTTC
CASSPTGTGANVLTF
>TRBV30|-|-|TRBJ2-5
TGTGCCTGGAGTCCCACTAGAATAGGAGAGACCCAGTACTTC
CAWSPTRIGETQYF
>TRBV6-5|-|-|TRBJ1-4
TGTGCCAGCAAGAATGATAGGGGTGGTGAAAAACTGTTTTTT
CASKNDRGGEKLFF
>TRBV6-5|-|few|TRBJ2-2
TGTGCCAGCAGCTGGGCCACAACGAACACCGGGGAGCTGTTTTTT
CASSWATTNTGELFF
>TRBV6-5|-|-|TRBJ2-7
TGTGCCACCCAAAGGGGTAGTGGGAATCCCTACGAGCAGTACTTC
CATQRGSGNPYEQYF
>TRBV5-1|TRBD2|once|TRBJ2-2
TGCGCCAGCAGCCCGGGGAGGCTAGCGGGTTTGGACCGGGAGCTGTTTTTT
CASSPGRLAGLDRELFF
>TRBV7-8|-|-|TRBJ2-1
TGTGCCAGCAGCTTAGGTCTAGCTCTTAATGAGCAGTTCTTC
CASSLGLALNEQFF
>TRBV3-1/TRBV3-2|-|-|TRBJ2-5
TGTGCCAGCAGCCAGAATCCCGGGGGTCAAGAGACCCAGTACTTC
CASSQNPGGQETQYF
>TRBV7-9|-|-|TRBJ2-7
TGTGCCAGCAGCTTACAGGGCTACGAGCAGTACTTC
CASSLQGYEQYF
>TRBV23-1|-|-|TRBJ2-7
TGCGCCAGCCGGCCTGAAATAGGGACACTCTCCTACGAGCAGTACTTC
CASRPEIGTLSYEQYF
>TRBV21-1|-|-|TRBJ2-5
TGTGCCAGCAGCAAGACAGGTGGGGAGACCCAGTACTTC
CASSKTGGETQYF
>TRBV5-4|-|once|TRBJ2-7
TGTGCCAGCAGCTTTGTCGGCAGCGACGAGCAGTACTTC
CASSFVGSDEQYF
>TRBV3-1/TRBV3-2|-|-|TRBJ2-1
TGTGCCAGCAGCCAACAGGGCGGGACCTACAATGAGCAGTTCTTC
CASSQQGGTYNEQFF
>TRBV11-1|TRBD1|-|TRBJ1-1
TGTGCCAGCAGCTTAACAGGGGGCAACACTGAAGCTTTCTTT
CASSLTGGNTEAFF
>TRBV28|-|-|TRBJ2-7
TGTGCCAGCAGTTTAACGGGTTACGAGCAGTACTTC
CASSLTGYEQYF
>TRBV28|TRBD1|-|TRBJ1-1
TGTGCCAGCAGTACCTTTTCCATTCAGGGGGTGAACACTGAAGCTTTCTTT
CASSTFSIQGVNTEAFF
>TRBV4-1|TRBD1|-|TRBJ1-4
TGCGCCAGCAGCTTAAATCCGGGACAGGATAATGAAAAACTGTTTTTT
CASSLNPGQDNEKLFF
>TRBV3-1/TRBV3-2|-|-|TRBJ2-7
TGTGCCAGCAGCCAAGGAAACAGGGCGTACGAGCAGTACTTC
CASSQGNRAYEQYF
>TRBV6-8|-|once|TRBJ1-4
TGTGCCAGCACCCTAAATCGGGAGTTCAGGAAACTGTTTTTT
CASTLNREFRKLFF
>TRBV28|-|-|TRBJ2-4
TGTGCCAGCAGTTTCGGGGGATTAGCCAAAAACATTCAGTACTTC
CASSFGGLAKNIQYF
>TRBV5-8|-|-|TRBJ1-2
TGTGCCAGCAACCCCGCCCTAGGTGGCTACACCTTC
CASNPALGGYTF
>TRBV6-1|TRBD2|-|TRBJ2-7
TGTGCCAGCAGTGCAGAACTAGCGGGATGGCCCCCCTACTACTACGAGCAGTACTTC
CASSAELAGWPPYYYEQYF
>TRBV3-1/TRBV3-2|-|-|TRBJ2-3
TGTGCCAGCAGCCAAGTACGGACAGATACGCAGTATTTT
CASSQVRTDTQYF
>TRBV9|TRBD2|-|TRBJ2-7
TGTGCCAGCAGCGAGGGACTAGCGGTCGACTACGAGCAGTACTTC
CASSEGLAVDYEQYF
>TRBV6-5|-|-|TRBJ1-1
TGTGCCAGCAGTCTCTACCCGGGAAGTGACACTGAAGCTTTCTTT
CASSLYPGSDTEAFF
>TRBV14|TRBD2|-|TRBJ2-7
TGTGCCAGCAGCCCGGGAGGGACCTACGAGCAGTACTTC
CASSPGGTYEQYF
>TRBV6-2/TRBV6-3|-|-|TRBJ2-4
TGTGCCAGCAGTCCCCCGGTTGTGGCCAAAAACATTCAGTACTTC
CASSPPVVAKNIQYF
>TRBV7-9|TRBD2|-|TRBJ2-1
TGTGCCAGCAGCCTTAGCGGGAATCCCTACAATGAGCAGTTCTTC
CASSLSGNPYNEQFF
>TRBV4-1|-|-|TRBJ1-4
TGCGCCAGCAGCCAAGCCAGGCCGGAAAAACTGTTTTTT
CASSQARPEKLFF
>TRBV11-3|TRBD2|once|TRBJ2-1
TGTGCCAGCAGCTTAGCCGGGGAGGGGTACAATGAGCAGTTCTTC
CASSLAGEGYNEQFF
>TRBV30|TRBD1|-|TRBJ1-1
TGTGCCTTGGACAGGGTTTTCGCTGAAGCTTTCTTT
CALDRVFAEAFF
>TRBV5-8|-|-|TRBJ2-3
TGTGCCAGCAGCTTTCGACGAGAGGGGGGCACAGATACGCAGTATTTT
CASSFRREGGTDTQYF
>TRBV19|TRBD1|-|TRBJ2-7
TGTGCCAGTAGTAGCGGGACAGGTTTCTACGAGCAGTACTTC
CASSSGTGFYEQYF
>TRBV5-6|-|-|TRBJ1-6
TGTGCCAGCAGCCTAAGCGGGGGGTTAAGCTCCTATAATTCACCCCTCCACTTT
CASSLSGGLSSYNSPLHF
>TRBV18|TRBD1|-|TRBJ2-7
TGTGCCAGCTCACCCCTGGACAGGGCTAACGAGCAGTACTTC
CASSPLDRANEQYF
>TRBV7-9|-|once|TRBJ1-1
TGTGCCAGCAGCTTAGCCGGGGGAGGCACTGAAGCTTTCTTT
CASSLAGGGTEAFF
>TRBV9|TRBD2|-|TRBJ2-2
TGTGCCAGCAGCGTCCAACCTAGCGGGACGAACACCGGGGAGCTGTTTTTT
CASSVQPSGTNTGELFF
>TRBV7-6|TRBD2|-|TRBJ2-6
TGTGCCAGCAGCTTAGTCCTCGCTAGCGGGAGAGATAGATCTGGGGCCAACGTCCTGACTTTC
CASSLVLASGRDRSGANVLTF
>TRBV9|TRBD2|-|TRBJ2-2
TGTGCCAGCAGCGTAGAACGAAAAGCTAGCGGGGGCCCGAACACCGGGGAGCTGTTTTTT
CASSVERKASGGPNTGELFF
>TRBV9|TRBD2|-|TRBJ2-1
TGTGCCAGCAGCCCCCTGACTAGCTCTGAGCAGTTCTTC
CASSPLTSSEQFF
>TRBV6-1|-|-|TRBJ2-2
TGTGCCAGCAGTGAAACCGGGGGTTCCGTCGGGGAGCTGTTTTTT
CASSETGGSVGELFF
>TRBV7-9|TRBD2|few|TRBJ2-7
TGTGCCAGCTGCGATCCGGGGGGGCCGGGAGAGCAGTACTTC
CASCDPGGPGEQYF
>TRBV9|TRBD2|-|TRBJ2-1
TGTGCCAGCAGCCCAATGGGACTAGCGGGAGGACAGTACAATGAGCAGTTCTTC
CASSPMGLAGGQYNEQFF
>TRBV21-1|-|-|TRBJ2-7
TGTGCCAGCAGCAATTGCCCTCTAGCGGGGGAAACCTACGAGCAGTACTTC
CASSNCPLAGETYEQYF
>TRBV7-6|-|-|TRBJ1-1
TGTGCCAGCAGCTTTAGCGGAGGGTCGAACACTGAAGCTTTCTTT
CASSFSGGSNTEAFF
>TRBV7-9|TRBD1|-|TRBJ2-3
TGTGCCAGCAGCTTAGGGACAGGGGCGTCAGATACGCAGTATTTT
CASSLGTGASDTQYF
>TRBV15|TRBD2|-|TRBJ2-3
TGTGCCGCAACCCACGGGGGGGCCTCCACAGATACGCAGTATTTT
CAATHGGASTDTQYF
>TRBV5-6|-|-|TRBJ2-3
TGTGCCAGCAGCCGTGACAGGTGGAACACAGATACGCAGTATTTT
CASSRDRWNTDTQYF
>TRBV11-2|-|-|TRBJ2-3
TGTGCCAGCAGCCCCGGCGTCGACGGGACATCCCAGTATTTT
CASSPGVDGTSQYF
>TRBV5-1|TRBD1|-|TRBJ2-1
TGCGCCAGCAGCCAACCAGACGGGACAGGGGACAATGAGCAGTTCTTC
CASSQPDGTGDNEQFF
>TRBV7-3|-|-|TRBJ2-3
TGTGCCAGCAGCTTAGGTCCGTGGCCAGGGGGCACAGATACGCAGTATTTT
CASSLGPWPGGTDTQYF
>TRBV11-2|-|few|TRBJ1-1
TGTGCCAGCAGCTCAATCCGGGGGGCGAACACTGAAGCTTTCTTT
CASSSIRGANTEAFF
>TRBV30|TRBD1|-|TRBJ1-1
TGTGCCTGGAGTTATGGACAGGGGGCGCGGAACACTGAAGCTTTCTTT
CAWSYGQGARNTEAFF
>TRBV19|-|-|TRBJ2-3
TGTGCCAGTAGTGTCTCGGGACACCTCACAGATACGCAGTATTTT
CASSVSGHLTDTQYF
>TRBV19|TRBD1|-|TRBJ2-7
TGTGCCAGTAGTGCGGCAGGGGGTCCCTACGAGCAGTACTTC
CASSAAGGPYEQYF
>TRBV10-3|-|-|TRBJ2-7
TGTGCCATCAGTGAGACAGGTGCAAGCTCCTACGAGCAGTACTTC
CAISETGASSYEQYF
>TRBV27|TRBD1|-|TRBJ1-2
TGTGCCAGCAGTTTAAATTGGGACAGGATCTCTAACTATGGCTACACCTTC
CASSLNWDRISNYGYTF